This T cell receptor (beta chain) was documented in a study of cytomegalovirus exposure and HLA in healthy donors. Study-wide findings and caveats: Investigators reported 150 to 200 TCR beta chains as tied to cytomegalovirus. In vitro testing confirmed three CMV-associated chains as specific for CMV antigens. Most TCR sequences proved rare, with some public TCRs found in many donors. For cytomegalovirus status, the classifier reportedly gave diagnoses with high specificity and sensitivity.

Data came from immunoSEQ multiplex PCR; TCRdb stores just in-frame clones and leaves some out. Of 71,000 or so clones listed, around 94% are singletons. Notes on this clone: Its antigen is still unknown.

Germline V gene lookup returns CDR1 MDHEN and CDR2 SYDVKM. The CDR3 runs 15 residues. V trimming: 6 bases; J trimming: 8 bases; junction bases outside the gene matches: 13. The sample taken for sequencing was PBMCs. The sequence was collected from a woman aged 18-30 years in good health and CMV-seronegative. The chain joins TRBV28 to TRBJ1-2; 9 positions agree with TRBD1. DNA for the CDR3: TGTGCCAGCAGCTCCAAGGACAGGGGAGTGAACGGCTACACCTTC. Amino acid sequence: CASSSKDRGVNGYTF.